This TCR beta chain is drawn from a study of CD8+ T cells in alopecia areata. The CDR3 contains 12 residues. The germline gives CDR1 KGHSH, CDR2 LQKENI. The germline V and J ends were trimmed by 1 base and 6 bases, with 7 bases remaining between them. RNA was isolated and reverse transcribed to cDNA, the sequencing template. Repertoires were generated with immunoSEQ multiplex PCR, while TCRdb's copy carries only in-frame clones and drops some. The sample holds 150,000 to 200,000 clones, more than 50% seen once. Treatment indicated: oral pan-JAK inhibitor, 5-10 mg twice daily. The chain carries TRBV18 and TRBJ2-7; possible D gene TRBD2, 5 bases. The TCR comes from a human donor with alopecia areata. This specimen was CD4+ T cells sorted from blood, taken at week 24, from a patient treated with tofacitinib. CDR3 sequence: CASSPRGVEQYF. The CDR3, as DNA: TGTGCCAGCTCACCACGGGGAGTCGAGCAGTACTTC.